This TCR beta chain is from a study of OX40 agonist ivuxolimab in advanced cancers. Study in general: Head and neck, renal cell, melanoma or hepatocellular carcinoma were the cancers that dose-escalation patients had. Allowance was made for prior anti-PD-1, anti-PD-L1 or anti-CTLA-4 therapy, and approximately 41% had some. Mean age approximately 66 years, range roughly 23 to 79; 82.7% male.

The protocol was immunoSEQ multiplex PCR, while the TCRdb copy is restricted to in-frame clones and leaves out a portion. Among some 77,000 clones listed, 75% to 90% were seen once. Patients were ruled out by autoimmune disease history or systemic immunosuppression. The CDR3 is 15 residues long. V was trimmed by 1 base and J by 4 bases, leaving 10 bases between them. Germline CDR1 LGHNA, CDR2 YSLEER. The input for sequencing was CD4+ or CD8+ T cells sorted from blood, taken in a trial of the OX40 agonist ivuxolimab. The sequence was obtained from an adult with an advanced solid tumor such as melanoma, head and neck, liver or kidney cancer. The chain is built from TRBV4-3 and TRBJ2-2, with a possible D match to TRBD1 (5 bases). The CDR3 coding sequence is TGCGCCAGCAGCCAAGGAGAGACAGTCACCGGGGAGCTGTTTTTT. Residues: CASSQGETVTGELFF.